This T cell receptor (beta chain) was obtained from a study of blood T cell repertoires in COVID-19. In the authors' methods: It was from reference gene primer amplification that nucleated cell counts were estimated. The table came from immunoSEQ multiplex PCR; TCRdb's copy has only in-frame clones and leaves some out. That table supplies the V and J calls and clone size; D and trimming were determined from the DNA. This sample has some 240,000 clones, with 84% found just once. CDR1 is MNHEY and CDR2 is SVGEGT in the germline V gene. Trimming shortened V by 6 bases and J by 1 base, and 9 bases separated the two germline ends. The CDR3 spans 13 residues. Cohort assignment relied on participant-reported clinical history. Each recovered donor of Cohort 3 presented with two negative PCRs, clearance, or symptom resolution.

The clonotype comes from a middle-aged man who had recovered from COVID-19. Source material: PBMCs or T cells enriched from blood (not recorded which). The V gene is TRBV6-2 or TRBV6-3, the J gene TRBJ1-1; possibly TRBD1 for D (5 bases). CDR3 sequence: CASSYTGNTEAFF. As DNA, the CDR3 is TGTGCCAGCAGCTATACAGGGAACACTGAAGCTTTCTTT.